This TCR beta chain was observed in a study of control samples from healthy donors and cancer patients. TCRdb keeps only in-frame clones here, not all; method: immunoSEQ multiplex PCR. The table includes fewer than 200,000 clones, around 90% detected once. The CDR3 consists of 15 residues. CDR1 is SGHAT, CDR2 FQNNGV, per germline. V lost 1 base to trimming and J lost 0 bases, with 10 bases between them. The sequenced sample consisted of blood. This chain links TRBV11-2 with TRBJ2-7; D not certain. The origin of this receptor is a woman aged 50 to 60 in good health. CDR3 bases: TGTGCCAGCAGCTTAGCTTGGGGAAACTCCTACGAGCAGTACTTC. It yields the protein CASSLAWGNSYEQYF.